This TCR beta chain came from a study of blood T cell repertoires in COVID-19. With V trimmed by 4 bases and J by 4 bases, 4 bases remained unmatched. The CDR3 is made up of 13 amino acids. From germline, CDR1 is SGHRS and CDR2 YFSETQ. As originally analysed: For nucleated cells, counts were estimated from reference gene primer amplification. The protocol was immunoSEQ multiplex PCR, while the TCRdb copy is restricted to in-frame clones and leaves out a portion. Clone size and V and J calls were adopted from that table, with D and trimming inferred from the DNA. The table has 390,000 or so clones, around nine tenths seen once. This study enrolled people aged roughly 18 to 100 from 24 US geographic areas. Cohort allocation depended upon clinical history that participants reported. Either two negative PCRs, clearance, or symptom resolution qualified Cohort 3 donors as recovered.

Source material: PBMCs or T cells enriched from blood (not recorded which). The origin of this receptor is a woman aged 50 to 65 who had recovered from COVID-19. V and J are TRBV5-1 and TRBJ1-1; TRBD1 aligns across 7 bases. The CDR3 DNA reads TGCGCCAGCAGCGCACAGGGGCGCACTGAAGCTTTCTTT. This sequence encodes CASSAQGRTEAFF.